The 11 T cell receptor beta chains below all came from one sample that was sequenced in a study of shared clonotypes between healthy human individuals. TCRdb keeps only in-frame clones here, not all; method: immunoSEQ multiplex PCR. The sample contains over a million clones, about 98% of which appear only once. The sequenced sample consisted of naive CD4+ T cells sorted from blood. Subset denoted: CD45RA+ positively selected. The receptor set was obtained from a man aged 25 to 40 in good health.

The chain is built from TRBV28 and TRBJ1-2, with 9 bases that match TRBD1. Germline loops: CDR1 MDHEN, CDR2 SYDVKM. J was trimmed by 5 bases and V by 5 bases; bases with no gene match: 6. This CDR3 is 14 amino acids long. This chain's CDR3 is CASSLPGQGYGYTF. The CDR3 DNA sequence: TGTGCCAGCAGTCTACCGGGACAGGGATATGGCTACACCTTC.

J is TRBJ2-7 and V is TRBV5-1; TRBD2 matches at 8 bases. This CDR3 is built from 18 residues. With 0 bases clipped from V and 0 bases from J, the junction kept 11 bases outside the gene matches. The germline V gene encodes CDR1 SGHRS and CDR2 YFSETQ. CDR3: CASSLGPIVSGTSYEQYF. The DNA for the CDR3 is TGCGCCAGCAGCTTGGGACCTATCGTTAGCGGGACCTCCTACGAGCAGTACTTC. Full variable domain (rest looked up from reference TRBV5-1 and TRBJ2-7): KAGVTQTPRYLIKTRGQQVTLSCSPISGHRSVSWYQQTPGQGLQFLFEYFSETQRNKGNFPGRFSGRQFSNSRSEMNVSTLELGDSALYLCASSLGPIVSGTSYEQYFGPGTRLTVT.

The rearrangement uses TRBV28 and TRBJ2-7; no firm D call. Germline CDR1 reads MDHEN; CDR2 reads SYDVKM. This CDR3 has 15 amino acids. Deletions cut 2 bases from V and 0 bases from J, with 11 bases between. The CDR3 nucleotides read TGTGCCAGCAGTTTAGTGGCCCGCGGCTCCTACGAGCAGTACTTC. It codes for CASSLVARGSYEQYF.

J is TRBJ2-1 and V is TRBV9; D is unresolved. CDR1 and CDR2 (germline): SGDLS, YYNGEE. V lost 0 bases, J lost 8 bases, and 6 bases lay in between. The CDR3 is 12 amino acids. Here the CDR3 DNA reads TGTGCCAGCAGCGTAGAGACTCATGAGCAGTTCTTC. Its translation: CASSVETHEQFF.

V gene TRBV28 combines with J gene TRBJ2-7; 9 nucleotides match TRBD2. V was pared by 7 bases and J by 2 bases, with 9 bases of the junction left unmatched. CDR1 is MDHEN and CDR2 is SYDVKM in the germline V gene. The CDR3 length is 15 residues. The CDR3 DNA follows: TGTGCCAGCACCGAAGGGGCTAGCGGGACCTACGAGCAGTACTTC. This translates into CASTEGASGTYEQYF.

This CDR3 is CASSYSEVTYNEQFF. The CDR3 nucleotides are TGTGCCAGCAGTTACTCAGAGGTTACCTACAATGAGCAGTTCTTC. The chain joins TRBV6-5 to TRBJ2-1; unclear D gene. This CDR3 has 15 amino acids. The V gene's germline CDR1 is MNHEY and CDR2 SVGAGI. V was pared by 0 bases and J by 2 bases, with 8 bases between.

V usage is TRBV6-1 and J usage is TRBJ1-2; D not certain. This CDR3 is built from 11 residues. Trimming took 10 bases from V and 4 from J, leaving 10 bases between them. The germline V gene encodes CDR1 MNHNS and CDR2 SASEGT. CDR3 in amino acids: CATYRGYGYTF. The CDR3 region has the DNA TGTGCCACCTACCGCGGCTATGGCTACACCTTC.

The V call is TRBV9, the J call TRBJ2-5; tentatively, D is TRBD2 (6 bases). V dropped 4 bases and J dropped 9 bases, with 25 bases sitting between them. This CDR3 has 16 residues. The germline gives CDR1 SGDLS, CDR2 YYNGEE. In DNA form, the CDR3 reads TGTGCCAGCAGCCCAGGCGGGACCACCAACGGCCTGGCCCAGTACTTC. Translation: CASSPGGTTNGLAQYF.

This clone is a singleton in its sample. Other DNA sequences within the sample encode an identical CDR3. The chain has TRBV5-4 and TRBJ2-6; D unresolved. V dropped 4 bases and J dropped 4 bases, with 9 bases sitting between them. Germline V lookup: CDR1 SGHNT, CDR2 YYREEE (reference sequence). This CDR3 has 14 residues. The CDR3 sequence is CASSLPSGANVLTF. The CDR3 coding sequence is TGTGCCAGCAGCCTTCCATCCGGGGCCAACGTCCTGACTTTC. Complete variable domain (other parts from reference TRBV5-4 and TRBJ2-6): ETGVTQSPTHLIKTRGQQVTLRCSSQSGHNTVSWYQQALGQGPQFIFQYYREEENGRGNFPPRFSGLQFPNYSSELNVNALELDDSALYLCASSLPSGANVLTFGAGSRLTVL.

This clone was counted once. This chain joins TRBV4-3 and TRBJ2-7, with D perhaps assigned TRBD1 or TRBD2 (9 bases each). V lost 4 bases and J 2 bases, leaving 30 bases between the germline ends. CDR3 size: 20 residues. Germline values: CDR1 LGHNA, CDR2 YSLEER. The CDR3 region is CASSLRTGGPSGMITYEQYF. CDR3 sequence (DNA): TGCGCCAGCAGCCTTCGCACAGGGGGCCCTAGCGGGATGATCACCTACGAGCAGTACTTC.

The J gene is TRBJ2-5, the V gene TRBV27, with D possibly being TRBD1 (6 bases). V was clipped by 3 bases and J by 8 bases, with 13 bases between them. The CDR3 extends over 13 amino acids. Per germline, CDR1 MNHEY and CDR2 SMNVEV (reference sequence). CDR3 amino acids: CASSFSQGFTQYF. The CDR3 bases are TGTGCCAGCAGTTTCTCACAGGGCTTTACCCAGTACTTC.